These 4 T cell receptor beta chains were sequenced from one sample in a study of T cells after yellow fever vaccination. Each CDR3 protein is one row after TCRdb ran MiXCR on the 5' RACE reads. In the table there are more than 30,000 distinct CDR3 sequences, 5% to 8.5% of which are singletons. The sample was PBMCs, either bulk or a sorted T-cell subset (CD4+, CD8+, memory, or dextramer-sorted; not recorded which), taken on the day of the first yellow fever vaccination. The receptors shown here come from a man aged 18 to 30 who received the YFV17D yellow fever vaccine.

This clonotype was recorded at least ten times. This chain links TRBV7-2 with TRBJ2-1; TRBD2 aligns across 10 bases. The V gene's germline CDR1 is SGHTA and CDR2 FQGNSA. The CDR3 runs 15 residues. J gave up 2 bases and V 5 bases, and 3 bases lay outside the gene matches. CDR3 sequence (DNA): TGTGCCAGCAGCCAGCTAGCGGGGGCCTACAATGAGCAGTTCTTC. It specifies CASSQLAGAYNEQFF.

V usage is TRBV10-2 and J usage is TRBJ2-6; TRBD2 matches at 12 bases. Germline-derived CDR1 and CDR2 are WSHSY and SAAADI. The trim removed 6 bases at V and 0 bases at J, leaving 6 bases unmatched. The CDR3 has 18 amino acids. CDR3 residues: CASSPLTSGGSGANVLTF. CDR3 DNA: TGCGCCAGCAGCCCCCTGACTAGCGGGGGCTCTGGGGCCAACGTCCTGACTTTC.

The table lists this clonotype with many counts. The rearrangement uses TRBV7-2 and TRBJ2-5; no clear D gene. Germline lookup yields CDR1 SGHTA and CDR2 FQGNSA. There are 13 residues in the CDR3. Trimming took 1 base from V and 5 from J, leaving 8 bases between them. The CDR3 DNA reads as TGTGCCAGCAGCTTAGACGGCAGGGAGACCCAGTACTTC. Translated: CASSLDGRETQYF.

There are many counts of this clonotype. V usage is TRBV7-9 and J usage is TRBJ2-1, with D unresolved. There are 13 residues in the CDR3. With 1 base removed from V and 0 bases from J, the gap between germline ends came to 1 base. The germline gives CDR1 SEHNR, CDR2 FQNEAQ (reference sequence). CDR3 DNA sequence: TGTGCCAGCAGCTTAGGCTCCTACAATGAGCAGTTCTTC. Protein product: CASSLGSYNEQFF.